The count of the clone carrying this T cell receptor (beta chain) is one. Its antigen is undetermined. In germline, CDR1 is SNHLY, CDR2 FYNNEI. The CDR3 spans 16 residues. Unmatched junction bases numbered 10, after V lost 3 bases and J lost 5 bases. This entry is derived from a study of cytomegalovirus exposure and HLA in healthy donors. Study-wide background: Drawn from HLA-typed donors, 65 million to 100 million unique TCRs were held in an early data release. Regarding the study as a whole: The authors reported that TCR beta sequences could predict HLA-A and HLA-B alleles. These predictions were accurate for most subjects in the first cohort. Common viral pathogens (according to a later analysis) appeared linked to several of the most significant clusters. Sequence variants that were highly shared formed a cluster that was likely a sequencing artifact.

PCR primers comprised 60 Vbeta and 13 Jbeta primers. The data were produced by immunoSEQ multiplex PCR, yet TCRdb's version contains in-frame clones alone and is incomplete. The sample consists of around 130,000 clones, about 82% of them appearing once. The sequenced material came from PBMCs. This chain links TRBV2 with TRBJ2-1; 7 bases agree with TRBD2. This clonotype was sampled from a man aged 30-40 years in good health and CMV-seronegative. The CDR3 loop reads CASSEGFGGRDNEQFF. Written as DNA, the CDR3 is TGTGCCAGCAGTGAGGGGTTTGGTGGGAGGGACAATGAGCAGTTCTTC.